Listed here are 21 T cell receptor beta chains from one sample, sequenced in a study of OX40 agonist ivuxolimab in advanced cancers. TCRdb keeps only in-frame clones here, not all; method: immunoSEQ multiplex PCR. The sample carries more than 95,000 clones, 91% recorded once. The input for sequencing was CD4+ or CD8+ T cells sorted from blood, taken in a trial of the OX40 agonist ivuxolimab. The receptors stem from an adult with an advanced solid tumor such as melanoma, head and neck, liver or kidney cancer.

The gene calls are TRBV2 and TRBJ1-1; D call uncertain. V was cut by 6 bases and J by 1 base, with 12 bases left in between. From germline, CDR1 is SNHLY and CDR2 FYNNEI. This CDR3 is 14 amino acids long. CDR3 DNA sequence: TGTGCCAGCAGCCCCGGCAGGCGGAACACTGAAGCTTTCTTT. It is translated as CASSPGRRNTEAFF. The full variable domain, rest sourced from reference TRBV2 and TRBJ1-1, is EPEVTQTPSHQVTQMGQEVILRCVPISNHLYFYWYRQILGQKVEFLVSFYNNEISEKSEIFDDQFSVERPDGSNFTLKIRSTKLEDSAMYFCASSPGRRNTEAFFGQGTRLTVV.

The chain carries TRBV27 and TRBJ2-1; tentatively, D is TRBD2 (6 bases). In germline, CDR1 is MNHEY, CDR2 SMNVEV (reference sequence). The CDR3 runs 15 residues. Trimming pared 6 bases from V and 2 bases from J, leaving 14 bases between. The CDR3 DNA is TGTGCCAGCAGACCAGCGGGCGCCGCCTACAATGAGCAGTTCTTC. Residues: CASRPAGAAYNEQFF.

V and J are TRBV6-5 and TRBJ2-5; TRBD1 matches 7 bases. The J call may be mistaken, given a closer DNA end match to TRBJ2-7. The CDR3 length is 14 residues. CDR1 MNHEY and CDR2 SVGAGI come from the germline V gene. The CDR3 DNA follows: TGTGCCAGCAGGCGACAGGGAAGGAACTACGAGCAGTACTTC. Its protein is CASRRQGRNYEQYF.

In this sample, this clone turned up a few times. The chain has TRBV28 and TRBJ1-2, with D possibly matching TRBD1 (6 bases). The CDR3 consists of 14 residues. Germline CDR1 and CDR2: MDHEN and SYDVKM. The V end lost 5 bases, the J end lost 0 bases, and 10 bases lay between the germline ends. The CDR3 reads CASSEGQTNYGYTF. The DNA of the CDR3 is TGTGCCAGCAGTGAAGGACAGACTAACTATGGCTACACCTTC.

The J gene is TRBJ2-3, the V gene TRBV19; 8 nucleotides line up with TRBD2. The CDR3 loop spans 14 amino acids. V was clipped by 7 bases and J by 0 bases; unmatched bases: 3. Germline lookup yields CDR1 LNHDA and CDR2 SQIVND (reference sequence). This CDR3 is CASMPSGSTDTQYF. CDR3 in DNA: TGTGCCAGTATGCCTAGCGGGAGCACAGATACGCAGTATTTT.

CDR3 sequence (DNA): TGCGCCAGCAGCTCCTACAGACCCTCGACCGGGGAGCTGTTTTTT. This translates into CASSSYRPSTGELFF. V usage is TRBV5-1 and J usage is TRBJ2-2; no definite D call. Per the germline V gene, CDR1 is SGHRS and CDR2 is YFSETQ. V lost 3 bases and J lost 5, with 14 bases in between. The CDR3 runs to 15 residues.

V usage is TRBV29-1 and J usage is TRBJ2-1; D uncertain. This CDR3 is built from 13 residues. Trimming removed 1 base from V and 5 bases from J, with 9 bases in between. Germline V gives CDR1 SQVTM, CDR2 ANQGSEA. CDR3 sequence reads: CSVEAQEDNEQFF. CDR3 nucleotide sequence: TGCAGCGTTGAAGCCCAGGAAGACAATGAGCAGTTCTTC.

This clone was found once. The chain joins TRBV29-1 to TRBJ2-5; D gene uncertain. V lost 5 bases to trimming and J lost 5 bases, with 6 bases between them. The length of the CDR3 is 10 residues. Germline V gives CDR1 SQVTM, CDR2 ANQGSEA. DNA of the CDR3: TGCAGCGTTAATCGGGAGACCCAGTACTTC. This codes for CSVNRETQYF.

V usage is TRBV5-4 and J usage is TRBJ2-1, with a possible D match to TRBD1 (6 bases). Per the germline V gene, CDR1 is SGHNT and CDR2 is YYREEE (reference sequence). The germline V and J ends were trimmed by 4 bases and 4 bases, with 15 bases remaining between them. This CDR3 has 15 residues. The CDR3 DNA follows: TGTGCCAGCAGCCCCCCCCGGACAGCTTACAATGAGCAGTTCTTC. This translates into CASSPPRTAYNEQFF.

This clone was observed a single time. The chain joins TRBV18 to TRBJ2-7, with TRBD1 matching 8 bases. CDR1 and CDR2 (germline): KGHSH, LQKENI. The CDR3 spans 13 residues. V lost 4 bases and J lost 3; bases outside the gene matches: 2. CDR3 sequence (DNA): TGTGCCAGCTCACTCGGACAGGGCTACGAGCAGTACTTC. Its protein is CASSLGQGYEQYF.

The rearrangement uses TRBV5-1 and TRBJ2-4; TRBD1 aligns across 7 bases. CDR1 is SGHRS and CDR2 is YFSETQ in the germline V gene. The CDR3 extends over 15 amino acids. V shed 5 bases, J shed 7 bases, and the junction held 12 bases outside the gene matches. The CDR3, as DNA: TGCGCCAGCAGTGAAACCGGGACAGTCGATAACATTCAGTACTTC. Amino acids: CASSETGTVDNIQYF.

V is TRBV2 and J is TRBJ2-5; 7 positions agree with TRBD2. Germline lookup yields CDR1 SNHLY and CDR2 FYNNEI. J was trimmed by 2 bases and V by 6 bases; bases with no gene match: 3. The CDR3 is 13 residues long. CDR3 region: CASRGDYQETQYF. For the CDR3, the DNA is TGTGCCAGCAGGGGGGACTATCAAGAGACCCAGTACTTC.

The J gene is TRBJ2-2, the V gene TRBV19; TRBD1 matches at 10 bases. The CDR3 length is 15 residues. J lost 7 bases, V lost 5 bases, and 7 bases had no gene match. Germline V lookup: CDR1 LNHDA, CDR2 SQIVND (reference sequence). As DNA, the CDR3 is TGTGCCAGTAGTCGACAGACAGGGGGCAACGGGGAGCTGTTTTTT. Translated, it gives CASSRQTGGNGELFF.

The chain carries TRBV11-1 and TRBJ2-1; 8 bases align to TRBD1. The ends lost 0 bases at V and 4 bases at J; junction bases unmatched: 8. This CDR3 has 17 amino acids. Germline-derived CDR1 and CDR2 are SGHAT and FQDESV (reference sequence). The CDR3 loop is CASSLAIGQGSYNEQFF. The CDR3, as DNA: TGTGCCAGCAGCTTAGCAATCGGACAGGGTAGTTACAATGAGCAGTTCTTC.

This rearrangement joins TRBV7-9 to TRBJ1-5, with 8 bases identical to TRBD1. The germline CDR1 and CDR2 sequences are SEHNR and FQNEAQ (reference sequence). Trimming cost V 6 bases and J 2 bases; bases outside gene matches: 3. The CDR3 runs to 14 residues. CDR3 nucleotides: TGTGCCAGCAGTGGGACAGGAGGCAATCAGCCCCAGCATTTT. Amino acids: CASSGTGGNQPQHF.

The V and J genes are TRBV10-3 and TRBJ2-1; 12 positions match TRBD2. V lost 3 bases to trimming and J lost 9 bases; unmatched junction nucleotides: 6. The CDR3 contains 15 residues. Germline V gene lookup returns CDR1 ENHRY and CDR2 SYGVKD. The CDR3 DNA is TGTGCCATCAGTGAAACCGGACTAGCGGGAACTGAGCAGTTCTTC. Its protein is CAISETGLAGTEQFF.

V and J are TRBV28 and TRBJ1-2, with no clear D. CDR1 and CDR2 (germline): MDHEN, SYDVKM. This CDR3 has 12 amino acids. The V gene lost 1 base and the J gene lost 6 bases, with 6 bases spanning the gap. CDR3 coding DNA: TGTGCCAGCAGTTTATACGGGGATGGCTACACCTTC. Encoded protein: CASSLYGDGYTF.

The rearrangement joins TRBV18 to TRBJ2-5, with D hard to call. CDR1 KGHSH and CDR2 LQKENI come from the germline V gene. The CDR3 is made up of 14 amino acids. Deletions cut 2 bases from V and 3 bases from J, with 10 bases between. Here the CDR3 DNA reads TGTGCCAGCTCACCAAGGTCAGAAGAAGAGACCCAGTACTTC. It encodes CASSPRSEEETQYF. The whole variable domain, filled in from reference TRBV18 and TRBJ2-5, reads NAGVMQNPRHLVRRRGQEARLRCSPMKGHSHVYWYRQLPEEGLKFMVYLQKENIIDESGMPKERFSAEFPKEGPSILRIQQVVRGDSAAYFCASSPRSEEETQYFGPGTRLLVL.

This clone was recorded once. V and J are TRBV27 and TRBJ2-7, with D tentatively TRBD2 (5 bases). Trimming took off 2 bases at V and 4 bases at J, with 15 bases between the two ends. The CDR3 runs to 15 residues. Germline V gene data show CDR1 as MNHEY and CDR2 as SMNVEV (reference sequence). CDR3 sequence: CASSLGLALGYEQYF. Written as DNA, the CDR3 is TGTGCCAGCAGTTTAGGCCTAGCCCTGGGTTACGAGCAGTACTTC.

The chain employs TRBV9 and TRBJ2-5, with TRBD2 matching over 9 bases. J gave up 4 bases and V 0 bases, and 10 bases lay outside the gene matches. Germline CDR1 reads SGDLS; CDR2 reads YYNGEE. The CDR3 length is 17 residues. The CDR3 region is CASSVGPSGRFAETQYF. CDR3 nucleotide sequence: TGTGCCAGCAGCGTAGGGCCCAGCGGGAGGTTTGCAGAGACCCAGTACTTC.

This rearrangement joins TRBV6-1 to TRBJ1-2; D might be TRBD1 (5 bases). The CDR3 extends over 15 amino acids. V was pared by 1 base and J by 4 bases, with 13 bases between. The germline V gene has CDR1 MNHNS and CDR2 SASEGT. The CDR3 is CASSEGRAAAYGYTF. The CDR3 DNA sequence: TGTGCCAGCAGTGAAGGCAGGGCGGCGGCCTATGGCTACACCTTC.